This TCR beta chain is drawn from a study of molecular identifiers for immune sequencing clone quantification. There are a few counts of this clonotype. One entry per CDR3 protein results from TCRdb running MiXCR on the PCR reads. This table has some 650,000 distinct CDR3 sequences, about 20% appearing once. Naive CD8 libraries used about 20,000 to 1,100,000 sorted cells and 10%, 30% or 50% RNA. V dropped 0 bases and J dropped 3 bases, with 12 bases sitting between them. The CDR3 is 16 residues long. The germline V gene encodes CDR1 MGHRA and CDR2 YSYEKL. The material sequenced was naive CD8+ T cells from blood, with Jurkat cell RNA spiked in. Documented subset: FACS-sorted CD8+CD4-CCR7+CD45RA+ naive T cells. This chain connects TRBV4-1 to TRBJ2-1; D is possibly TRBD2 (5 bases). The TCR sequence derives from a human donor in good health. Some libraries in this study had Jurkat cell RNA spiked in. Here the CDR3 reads CASSQDPAGDYNEQFF. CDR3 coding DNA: TGCGCCAGCAGCCAAGATCCGGCGGGCGACTACAATGAGCAGTTCTTC.